These T cell receptor beta chains were read from a single sample in a study of blood T cell repertoires in COVID-19. Here immunoSEQ multiplex PCR was the method, and the copy in TCRdb shows in-frame clones only, minus some. In the table there are some 310,000 clones, roughly 87% of which are singletons. The sequenced sample was peripheral blood. All receptors come from a man aged 50 or older with active or convalescent COVID-19. CDR3s include the opening cysteine and the closing phenylalanine or tryptophan. The order of the fields is V gene, D gene, J gene, CDR3 DNA, CDR3 protein. D genes are given only for firm matches.

>TRBV28|NA|TRBJ2-7
TGTGCCAGCAGTTCTCAACCCCGACAGGAGCCCTACGAGCAGTACTTC
CASSSQPRQEPYEQYF
>TRBV4-3|NA|TRBJ2-3
TGCGCCAGCAGCCAAGGTCAAGCTAGCACAGATACGCAGTATTTT
CASSQGQASTDTQYF
>TRBV18|NA|TRBJ2-6
TGTGCCAGCTCACCACGTGAGGAAGATGGGGCCAACGTCCTGACTTTC
CASSPREEDGANVLTF
>TRBV28|TRBD2|TRBJ2-7
TGTGCCAGCAGTTCCTTGAGCGGGGGGGACTCCTACGAGCAGTACTTC
CASSSLSGGDSYEQYF
>TRBV11-3|TRBD2|TRBJ2-3
TGTGCCAGCAGCCCCCAGCGGGGGCGCACAGATACGCAGTATTTT
CASSPQRGRTDTQYF
>TRBV4-2|TRBD2|TRBJ2-3
TGTGCCAGCAGCGCCGGGGGGGCTGGAGAGGATACGCAGTATTTT
CASSAGGAGEDTQYF
>TRBV7-3|TRBD2|TRBJ2-5
TGTGCCAGCAGCCCCTCGGCTAGCGGGCCGACCCAGTACTTC
CASSPSASGPTQYF
>TRBV3-1/TRBV3-2|TRBD1|TRBJ1-1
TGTGCCAGCAGCTTAAAGGCCTGGACAGGGGGCGGAGCGGACACTGAAGCTTTCTTT
CASSLKAWTGGGADTEAFF
>TRBV2|NA|TRBJ2-7
TGTGCCAGCAGTGAGGGCAGGGTCGAGCAGTACTTC
CASSEGRVEQYF
>TRBV19|TRBD2|TRBJ2-1
TGTGCCAGTAGTACGTACTATCGGGGGGGCCGAGTCAATGAGCAGTTCTTC
CASSTYYRGGRVNEQFF
>TRBV10-3|TRBD1|TRBJ2-5
TGTGCCATCAGTCGGGACAGCGCTGATTGGGAGACCCAGTACTTC
CAISRDSADWETQYF
>TRBV6-5|TRBD1|TRBJ2-1
TGTGCCAGCAGCTTGACAGGGAGCTCCTACAATGAGCAGTTCTTC
CASSLTGSSYNEQFF
>TRBV27|NA|TRBJ1-5
TGTGCCAGCAGTTCCAGTCGACAGCAGCCCCAGCATTTT
CASSSSRQQPQHF
>TRBV7-2|NA|TRBJ1-4
TGTGCCAGCAGCCCCTCAACCCTAGAAAAACTGTTTTTT
CASSPSTLEKLFF